These 27 T cell receptor beta chains were all obtained from the same sample, sequenced in a study of shared clonotypes between healthy human individuals. The repertoire was sequenced with immunoSEQ multiplex PCR; TCRdb's copy has only in-frame clones and lacks some. The data show around 480,000 clones, with almost 80% seen just once and 12% held by the top ten. Specimen: PBMCs. These receptors all come from a woman aged 40 to 55 in good health. Some clones in this sample may be carry-over from other donors' samples.

The chain uses TRBV5-1 and TRBJ2-1, with D tentatively TRBD1 or TRBD2 (5 bases each). CDR1 SGHRS and CDR2 YFSETQ come from the germline V gene. There are 14 residues in the CDR3. V was trimmed by 0 bases and J by 9 bases, leaving 13 bases between them. The CDR3 bases are TGCGCCAGCAGCTTGGGGGGCAGGGACGGTGAGCAGTTCTTC. This codes for CASSLGGRDGEQFF.

V gene TRBV7-8 combines with J gene TRBJ1-4, with D possibly matching TRBD1 (5 bases). The CDR3 runs 14 residues. Germline assignment: CDR1 SGHVS and CDR2 FQNEAQ. The V gene lost 7 bases and the J gene lost 7 bases, with 16 bases spanning the gap. This CDR3 is CASTLIGGIEKLFF. CDR3 nucleotides: TGTGCCAGCACCCTAATCGGGGGAATTGAAAAACTGTTTTTT.

The chain uses TRBV7-9 and TRBJ2-1, with TRBD2 matching 9 bases. CDR3 length: 16 residues. The germline CDR1 and CDR2 sequences are SEHNR and FQNEAQ (reference sequence). V trimming: 5 bases; J trimming: 2 bases; junction bases outside the gene matches: 7. The CDR3 nucleotides are TGTGCCAGCAGCATAGTAGCGGGAGCTGCCTACAATGAGCAGTTCTTC. Protein product: CASSIVAGAAYNEQFF.

This clone was seen just once. The rearrangement links TRBV15 to TRBJ2-1; D may be TRBD2 (5 bases). The CDR3 contains 13 residues. Germline V gene data show CDR1 as LNHNV and CDR2 as YYDKDF (reference sequence). The V gene lost 1 base and the J gene lost 9 bases, with 10 bases spanning the gap. The CDR3 bases are TGTGCCACCAGCAGAGCGTTAGCGAGTGAGCAGTTCTTC. Translating it yields CATSRALASEQFF.

The rearrangement uses TRBV19 and TRBJ1-5; D perhaps matches TRBD1 (6 bases). The CDR3 totals 15 residues. Germline values: CDR1 LNHDA, CDR2 SQIVND (reference sequence). V lost 6 bases and J lost 4, with 16 bases in between. This chain's CDR3 is CASSMGHLLNQPQHF. In nucleotides, the CDR3 is TGTGCCAGTAGCATGGGACACCTCCTAAATCAGCCCCAGCATTTT.

The chain recombines TRBV5-1 with TRBJ2-7; D is undetermined. CDR3 length: 13 amino acids. Trimming cost V 6 bases and J 1 base, with 11 bases left between them. Germline values: CDR1 SGHRS, CDR2 YFSETQ. The CDR3 sequence is CASNSPGSYEQYF. DNA for the CDR3: TGCGCCAGCAATTCCCCCGGTTCCTACGAGCAGTACTTC.

J is TRBJ1-5 and V is TRBV28; D is possibly TRBD1 (5 bases). Germline-derived CDR1 and CDR2 are MDHEN and SYDVKM. The CDR3 loop spans 16 amino acids. V was clipped by 4 bases and J by 0 bases, with 13 bases between them. The CDR3 protein is CASSSGGPYSNQPQHF. The DNA of the CDR3 is TGTGCCAGCAGTTCGGGGGGACCTTATAGCAATCAGCCCCAGCATTTT.

Points on this clone: Only one base separates this from a far larger clonotype, so it likely reflects a read error. CDR3 nucleotide sequence: TGTGACACGTTCGGGACGCCAGAGTACGAGCAGTACTTC. This codes for CDTFGTPEYEQYF. The J gene is TRBJ2-7, the V gene TRBV5-8; D assignment may be TRBD1 or TRBD2 (5 bases each). The germline V gene encodes CDR1 SGHTS and CDR2 YDEGEE. The CDR3 length is 13 residues. The variable domain in full, completed from reference TRBV5-8 and TRBJ2-7, reads EAGVTQSPTHLIKTRGQQATLRCSPISGHTSVYWYQQALGLGLQFLLWYDEGEERNRGNFPPRFSGRQFPNYSSELNVNALELEDSALYLCDTFGTPEYEQYFGPGTRLTVT.

J is TRBJ2-6 and V is TRBV7-2, with D possibly matching TRBD2 (6 bases). Between the trimmed V and J ends, which lost 0 bases and 0 bases, there was a span of 6 bases. This CDR3 spans 16 amino acids. CDR1 and CDR2 from the germline V gene are SGHTA and FQGNSA. CDR3 amino acids: CASSLAGGSGANVLTF. The CDR3 nucleotides read TGTGCCAGCAGCTTAGCGGGAGGCTCTGGGGCCAACGTCCTGACTTTC.

The gene calls are TRBV7-3 and TRBJ2-7, with 7 bases identical to TRBD2. J lost 2 bases, V lost 6 bases, and 10 bases had no gene match. The CDR3 has 15 residues. Germline V gene data show CDR1 as SGHTA and CDR2 as FQGTGA. The CDR3 DNA reads TGTGCCAGCAGAGCGGGACTTATGGACCCCTACGAGCAGTACTTC. It is translated as CASRAGLMDPYEQYF.

The chain employs TRBV30 and TRBJ2-3; D unresolved. V gave up 4 bases and J gave up 0 bases, with 14 bases separating them. Germline V gives CDR1 GTSNPN, CDR2 SVGIG (reference sequence). The CDR3 sequence is 15 residues long. The CDR3 nucleotides are TGTGCCTGGACGGTTGGGCAGTATAGCACAGATACGCAGTATTTT. It yields the protein CAWTVGQYSTDTQYF. The variable domain in full, with the rest retrieved from reference TRBV30 and TRBJ2-3, is SQTIHQWPATLVQPVGSPLSLECTVEGTSNPNLYWYRQAAGRGLQLLFYSVGIGQISSEVPQNLSASRPQDRQFILSSKKLLLSDSGFYLCAWTVGQYSTDTQYFGPGTRLTVL.

On this clone: The sample carries other DNA sequences with the same CDR3. This rearrangement joins TRBV30 to TRBJ1-1; no clear D. Germline V gene sequence: CDR1 GTSNPN, CDR2 SVGIG (reference sequence). The CDR3 covers 13 residues. Trimming pared 0 bases from V and 1 base from J, leaving 6 bases between. CDR3 DNA sequence: TGTGCCTGGAGTGTACGGGCGAACACTGAAGCTTTCTTT. This gives the protein CAWSVRANTEAFF.

The chain combines TRBV11-3 with TRBJ2-7; D may be TRBD1 or TRBD2 (5 bases each). Germline CDR1 reads SGHNT; CDR2 reads YENEEA. This CDR3 spans 15 amino acids. With 5 bases removed from V and 2 bases from J, the gap between germline ends came to 16 bases. This CDR3 reads CASSAGTTPPYEQYF. The CDR3 DNA reads TGTGCCAGCAGCGCCGGGACCACGCCACCCTACGAGCAGTACTTC.

This rearrangement joins TRBV6-5 to TRBJ2-3; D might be TRBD2 (5 bases). Trimming took 4 bases from V and 4 from J, leaving 18 bases between them. Germline V lookup: CDR1 MNHEY, CDR2 SVGAGI. The length of the CDR3 is 16 residues. The CDR3 DNA reads as TGTGCCAGCAGTTCTCCGGGATCGCCCCGATCAGATACGCAGTATTTT. This codes for CASSSPGSPRSDTQYF.

The chain recombines TRBV2 with TRBJ2-5; D might be TRBD1 or TRBD2, each matching 5 bases. The CDR3 runs to 13 residues. Trimming stripped 5 bases from V and 5 bases from J, with 12 bases between. The germline gives CDR1 SNHLY, CDR2 FYNNEI. In DNA, the CDR3 is TGTGCCAGCAGTCGGGACGAGCCGGAGACCCAGTACTTC. Residues: CASSRDEPETQYF. Using reference TRBV2 and TRBJ2-5 for the parts outside the CDR3, the full variable domain is EPEVTQTPSHQVTQMGQEVILRCVPISNHLYFYWYRQILGQKVEFLVSFYNNEISEKSEIFDDQFSVERPDGSNFTLKIRSTKLEDSAMYFCASSRDEPETQYFGPGTRLLVL.

This clone has just one count. The chain couples TRBV29-1 to TRBJ2-1; perhaps TRBD2 as D (5 bases). Germline V gene data show CDR1 as SQVTM and CDR2 as ANQGSEA. CDR3 length: 11 residues. Trimming stripped 4 bases from V and 9 bases from J, with 10 bases between. In nucleotides, the CDR3 is TGCAGCGTTGGGGCAGGAGGTGAGCAGTTCTTC. Translating gives CSVGAGGEQFF.

The sample holds one count of this clone. The J gene is TRBJ2-5, the V gene TRBV25-1, with TRBD1 matching over 7 bases. V shed 0 bases and J 0 bases; nucleotides not matched to a gene: 4. This CDR3 has 16 amino acids. Germline CDR1 and CDR2: MGHDK and SYGVNS. CDR3 coding DNA: TGTGCCAGCAGTGAATATTCCGGGACAGACCAAGAGACCCAGTACTTC. Protein: CASSEYSGTDQETQYF.

This sequence joins TRBV28 and TRBJ2-2, with TRBD2 matching over 9 bases. The V and J ends lost 7 bases and 13 bases, in that order; junction bases with no gene match: 28. The CDR3 runs 19 residues. Germline V CDR1 and CDR2: MDHEN, SYDVKM. Here the CDR3 reads CASTKTGTSWSVRTSGLFF. The CDR3 DNA is TGTGCCAGCACCAAAACCGGGACTAGCTGGTCGGTTAGAACTTCGGGGCTGTTTTTT.

The chain uses TRBV29-1 and TRBJ2-1; D is uncertain. V lost 7 bases, J lost 11 bases, and 15 bases lay in between. The CDR3 is made up of 11 amino acids. In germline, CDR1 is SQVTM, CDR2 ANQGSEA. The CDR3: CSAITGPKQFF. CDR3 bases: TGCAGCGCTATCACCGGGCCCAAGCAGTTCTTC.

This chain uses TRBV5-1 with TRBJ2-5; possibly TRBD1 for D (5 bases). The germline V gene encodes CDR1 SGHRS and CDR2 YFSETQ. The length of the CDR3 is 14 residues. The V end was cut by 0 bases, the J end by 3 bases, with 9 bases between. DNA of the CDR3: TGCGCCAGCAGCTTGGCGACCAGGGAAGAGACCCAGTACTTC. Its translation: CASSLATREETQYF.

The gene calls are TRBV2 and TRBJ2-6, with unresolved D. The CDR3 totals 18 residues. V dropped 1 base and J dropped 1 base, with 14 bases sitting between them. Germline V gene sequence: CDR1 SNHLY, CDR2 FYNNEI. DNA for the CDR3: TGTGCCAGCAGTGAAGAACGCCTACCCCCGTCTGGGGCCAACGTCCTGACTTTC. Translated, it gives CASSEERLPPSGANVLTF.

The table lists this clone with many counts. The chain employs TRBV14 and TRBJ1-1; D is uncertain. V was shortened by 1 base and J by 8 bases, with 14 bases between the two germline ends. The CDR3 has 14 residues. Germline CDR1 SGHDN, CDR2 FVKESK. The CDR3 DNA reads as TGTGCCAGCAGCCAAGGGAGGCATTATTCAGAAGCTTTCTTT. Its translation is CASSQGRHYSEAFF.

CDR3 nucleotides: TGTGCCAGCGGGACTAGAAACACCGGGGAGCTGTTTTTT. This translates into CASGTRNTGELFF. The chain employs TRBV7-3 and TRBJ2-2, with 8 nucleotides matching TRBD2. Germline V gene sequence: CDR1 SGHTA, CDR2 FQGTGA. The CDR3 is made up of 13 amino acids. With 8 bases clipped from V and 2 bases from J, the junction kept 1 base outside the gene matches.

The rearrangement links TRBV28 to TRBJ2-1; D possibly corresponds to TRBD2 (6 bases). CDR1 and CDR2 (germline): MDHEN, SYDVKM. The CDR3 length is 16 residues. The V end lost 5 bases, the J end lost 5 bases, and 19 bases lay between the germline ends. DNA for the CDR3: TGTGCCAGCAGTCTCCAACTAGGAGGGTCCCACAATGAGCAGTTCTTC. This gives the protein CASSLQLGGSHNEQFF.

This clone was counted a single time. The rearrangement uses TRBV28 and TRBJ2-2; 10 bases map to TRBD2. V dropped 7 bases and J dropped 3; count of bases not matched to a gene: 11. Per germline, CDR1 MDHEN and CDR2 SYDVKM. There are 17 residues in the CDR3. The CDR3 protein is CASTPWASGSDTGELFF. CDR3 DNA: TGTGCCAGCACCCCCTGGGCTAGCGGGAGTGACACCGGGGAGCTGTTTTTT.

In its sample, this clone was seen a few times. The chain uses TRBV30 and TRBJ1-2, with D perhaps TRBD1 (6 bases). This CDR3 contains 11 residues. Per the germline V gene, CDR1 is GTSNPN and CDR2 is SVGIG (reference sequence). V dropped 0 bases and J dropped 11 bases, with 10 bases sitting between them. The CDR3: CAWSVGGTYTF. CDR3 bases: TGTGCCTGGAGTGTAGGAGGGACATACACCTTC.

The chain recombines TRBV10-3 with TRBJ2-5, with D maybe TRBD1 (6 bases). The CDR3 runs 14 residues. CDR1 ENHRY and CDR2 SYGVKD come from the germline V gene. Trimming cost V 4 bases and J 1 base, with 10 bases left between them. CDR3 sequence reads: CAISADRSQETQYF. The CDR3, as DNA: TGTGCCATCAGTGCTGACAGGAGCCAAGAGACCCAGTACTTC.